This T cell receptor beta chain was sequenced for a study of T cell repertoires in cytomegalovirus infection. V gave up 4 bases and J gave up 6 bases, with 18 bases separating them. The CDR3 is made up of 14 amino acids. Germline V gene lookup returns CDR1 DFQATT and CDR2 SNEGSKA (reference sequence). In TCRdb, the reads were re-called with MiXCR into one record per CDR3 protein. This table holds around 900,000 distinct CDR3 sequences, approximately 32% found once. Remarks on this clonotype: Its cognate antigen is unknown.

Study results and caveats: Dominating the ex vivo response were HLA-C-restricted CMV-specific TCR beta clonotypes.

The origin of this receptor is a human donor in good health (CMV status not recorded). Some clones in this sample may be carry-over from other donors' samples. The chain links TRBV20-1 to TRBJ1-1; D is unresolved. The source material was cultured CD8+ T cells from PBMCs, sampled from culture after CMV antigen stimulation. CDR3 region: CSAKEGTAAAEAFF. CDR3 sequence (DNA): TGCAGTGCTAAGGAAGGTACTGCGGCGGCTGAAGCTTTCTTT.